The text below deals with one T cell receptor (beta chain). These data are taken from a study of blood T cell repertoires in COVID-19. Turning to the study itself: Samples taken during acute and convalescent COVID-19 were collected in the United States, Italy and Spain. T cells, B-cell-depleted T cells, or PBMCs provided the cDNA or gDNA that served as material.

The CDR3 has 13 amino acids. Trimming pared 6 bases from V and 6 bases from J, leaving 11 bases between. Per the original methods: Amplifying reference gene primers gave estimates of nucleated cell counts. TCRdb's table, derived via immunoSEQ multiplex PCR, lists solely in-frame clones and lacks some. V and J calls and clone size follow that table, whereas D and trimming were derived from the DNA. Of roughly 90,000 clones in the sample, roughly 80% were seen once. The rearrangement links TRBV12-3 or TRBV12-4 to TRBJ2-2, with no clear D. Sequencing used peripheral blood. This sequence was found in a woman over 75 with active or convalescent COVID-19. The CDR3 region is CASRGVGAGELFF. DNA of the CDR3: TGTGCCAGCAGAGGAGTGGGTGCCGGGGAGCTGTTTTTT.